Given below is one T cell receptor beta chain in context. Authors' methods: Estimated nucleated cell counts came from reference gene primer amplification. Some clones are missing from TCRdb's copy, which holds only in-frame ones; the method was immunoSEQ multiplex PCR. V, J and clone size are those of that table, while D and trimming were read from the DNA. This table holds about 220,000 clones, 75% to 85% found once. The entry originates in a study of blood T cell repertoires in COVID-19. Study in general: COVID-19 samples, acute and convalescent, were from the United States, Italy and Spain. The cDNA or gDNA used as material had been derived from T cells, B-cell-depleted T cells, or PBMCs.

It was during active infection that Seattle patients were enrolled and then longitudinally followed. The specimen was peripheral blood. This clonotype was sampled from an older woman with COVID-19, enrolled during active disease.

Written as DNA, the CDR3 is TGTGCCAGCAGCCCCAATAGGGGCGGGGGCTCATATTTCTTCCGGGGAGATACGCAGTATTTT. Its translation: CASSPNRGGGSYFFRGDTQYF. This chain joins TRBV4-2 and TRBJ2-3; tentative D call: TRBD2 (7 bases). The CDR3 runs 21 residues. The germline CDR1 and CDR2 sequences are LGHNA and YNFKEQ. Trimming left V 4 bases short and J 5 bases short, with 34 bases between.